This T cell receptor beta chain was captured in a study of cytomegalovirus exposure and HLA in healthy donors. Between the trimmed V and J ends, which lost 5 bases and 0 bases, there was a span of 10 bases. CDR3 length equals 15 residues. Germline V lookup: CDR1 MNHNS, CDR2 SASEGT. As to this clone: Its target is not known.

Findings and limits, study-wide: Diagnosis of cytomegalovirus status made by the classifier reportedly showed high specificity and sensitivity. There were 150 to 200 TCR beta chains listed as cytomegalovirus-associated.

Libraries were prepared by immunoSEQ multiplex PCR; TCRdb keeps only in-frame clonotypes and omits some of them. The table includes around 150,000 clones, 91% detected once. This chain uses TRBV6-1 with TRBJ2-2, with D possibly TRBD1 on 5 matching bases. This clonotype was obtained from a woman younger than 35 in good health and CMV-seropositive. The sequenced sample consisted of PBMCs. In DNA form, the CDR3 reads TGTGCCAGCAGTAGCCAGGGCGCGAACACCGGGGAGCTGTTTTTT. Translated: CASSSQGANTGELFF.